The 30 T cell receptor beta chains below come from one sample, sequenced in a study of blood T cell repertoires in COVID-19. Profiled with immunoSEQ multiplex PCR; TCRdb holds only in-frame clones, not every one. The sample yields more than 200,000 clones, around 85% seen once. The sample consisted of peripheral blood. The receptor set was obtained from a woman aged 80 or over with acute or convalescent COVID-19.

V usage is TRBV5-4 and J usage is TRBJ2-7; TRBD2 aligns across 9 bases. The CDR3 extends over 15 amino acids. Germline values: CDR1 SGHNT, CDR2 YYREEE (reference sequence). The V gene end was trimmed by 2 bases and the J gene end by 2 bases; junction bases not matched to a gene: 5. CDR3 nucleotides: TGTGCCAGCAGCTTAGCGGGGGGATTAACCTACGAGCAGTACTTC. Translated, it gives CASSLAGGLTYEQYF.

The rearrangement uses TRBV18 and TRBJ2-7; tentatively, D is TRBD1 (5 bases). CDR3 length: 15 residues. Germline CDR1 is KGHSH and CDR2 is LQKENI. With 0 bases removed from V and 3 bases from J, the gap between germline ends came to 12 bases. CDR3 in DNA: TGTGCCAGCTCACCACCGGAGCCAGGGAACTACGAGCAGTACTTC. The encoded protein is CASSPPEPGNYEQYF.

This clone occurred a few times. The chain carries TRBV7-9 and TRBJ1-2; weak D call: TRBD1 (5 bases). Germline V gives CDR1 SEHNR, CDR2 FQNEAQ (reference sequence). Trimming cost V 3 bases and J 7 bases, with 18 bases left between them. There are 15 residues in the CDR3. The CDR3 DNA reads as TGTGCCAGCAGCTTCAAGGGGTGGGGCGGCTCTGGCTACACCTTC. Protein product: CASSFKGWGGSGYTF.

The chain has TRBV5-1 and TRBJ2-1, with D tentatively TRBD2 (6 bases). Germline V gene sequence: CDR1 SGHRS, CDR2 YFSETQ. Trimming took off 2 bases at V and 6 bases at J, with 15 bases between the two ends. CDR3 length: 15 amino acids. The CDR3 protein is CASSFGTVRANEQFF. The CDR3, as DNA: TGCGCCAGCAGCTTCGGGACTGTTAGGGCCAATGAGCAGTTCTTC.

This chain links TRBV2 with TRBJ2-5, with TRBD1 matching 8 bases. This CDR3 is 14 amino acids long. The ends lost 7 bases at V and 4 bases at J; junction bases unmatched: 8. The germline gives CDR1 SNHLY, CDR2 FYNNEI. CDR3 in amino acids: CASTEDRVGETQYF. The CDR3 nucleotides read TGTGCCAGCACCGAGGACAGGGTTGGAGAGACCCAGTACTTC. Complete variable domain (other parts from reference TRBV2 and TRBJ2-5): EPEVTQTPSHQVTQMGQEVILRCVPISNHLYFYWYRQILGQKVEFLVSFYNNEISEKSEIFDDQFSVERPDGSNFTLKIRSTKLEDSAMYFCASTEDRVGETQYFGPGTRLLVL.

The chain combines TRBV15 with TRBJ1-5, with D maybe TRBD1 (5 bases). Looked up from germline, CDR1 is LNHNV and CDR2 is YYDKDF (reference sequence). The CDR3 consists of 16 residues. The V and J ends lost 0 bases and 4 bases respectively, with 13 bases between them. The CDR3 DNA reads TGTGCCACCAGCAGAGAGGTTGGGTCAGGGAATCAGCCCCAGCATTTT. Its protein is CATSREVGSGNQPQHF. The full variable domain, rest sourced from reference TRBV15 and TRBJ1-5, is DAMVIQNPRYQVTQFGKPVTLSCSQTLNHNVMYWYQQKSSQAPKLLFHYYDKDFNNEADTPDNFQSRRPNTSFCFLDIRSPGLGDTAMYLCATSREVGSGNQPQHFGDGTRLSIL.

The rearrangement links TRBV5-6 to TRBJ2-4; 14 bases map to TRBD2. The CDR3 is 16 residues long. Germline V gene data show CDR1 as SGHDT and CDR2 as YYEEEE. Trimming cost V 4 bases and J 4 bases; bases outside gene matches: 4. In nucleotides, the CDR3 is TGTGCCAGCAGCCCCGGGACTAGCGGGAGTAAAAACATTCAGTACTTC. It codes for CASSPGTSGSKNIQYF.

V usage is TRBV6-5 and J usage is TRBJ1-2, with 7 bases lining up with TRBD1. Looked up from germline, CDR1 is MNHEY and CDR2 is SVGAGI. Trimming at V came to 6 bases and at J to 7 bases, leaving 11 bases not matched to a gene. There are 14 residues in the CDR3. The CDR3 DNA follows: TGTGCCAGCAGGCCCCCGGGACAGAGAAGTGGCTACACCTTC. The encoded protein is CASRPPGQRSGYTF.

V usage is TRBV25-1 and J usage is TRBJ2-5, with a possible D match to TRBD1 (6 bases). Trimming cost V 7 bases and J 2 bases, with 17 bases left between them. Germline CDR1 reads MGHDK; CDR2 reads SYGVNS. The CDR3 consists of 15 residues. The CDR3 nucleotides read TGTGCCAGCACCCCCCACTCAGGGACACAAGAGACCCAGTACTTC. Its protein product is CASTPHSGTQETQYF.

CDR3 residues: CASSLDRQETQYF. CDR3 sequence (DNA): TGTGCCAGCAGCTTGGACAGGCAAGAGACCCAGTACTTC. The J gene is TRBJ2-5, the V gene TRBV5-6, with a weak D call TRBD1 (5 bases). V gave up 0 bases and J gave up 2 bases, with 5 bases separating them. The CDR3 length is 13 residues. From germline, CDR1 is SGHDT and CDR2 YYEEEE.

CDR3 coding DNA: TGTGCCAGCAGCTTAGCAGGGGGCGTTCAGCCCCAGCATTTT. Protein product: CASSLAGGVQPQHF. The chain joins TRBV7-9 to TRBJ1-5; 7 bases fit TRBD1. V was clipped by 0 bases and J by 6 bases; unmatched bases: 2. CDR1 and CDR2 (germline): SEHNR, FQNEAQ (reference sequence). The CDR3 is 14 residues long.

This rearrangement joins TRBV5-1 to TRBJ2-1, with 14 bases fitting TRBD2. The V gene end was trimmed by 3 bases and the J gene end by 4 bases; junction bases not matched to a gene: 3. CDR1 and CDR2 from the germline V gene are SGHRS and YFSETQ. The CDR3 covers 16 residues. CDR3 sequence reads: CASSSRLAGGYNEQFF. The CDR3 DNA sequence: TGCGCCAGCAGCTCAAGACTAGCGGGAGGGTACAATGAGCAGTTCTTC.

V and J are TRBV19 and TRBJ2-5; 9 nucleotides agree with TRBD1. V gave up 7 bases and J gave up 5 bases; unmatched junction bases: 8. Germline CDR1 and CDR2: LNHDA and SQIVND (reference sequence). The CDR3 runs 14 residues. The CDR3 here is CASIRTGEGETQYF. DNA for the CDR3: TGTGCCAGTATCCGGACAGGGGAAGGGGAGACCCAGTACTTC.

The chain joins TRBV16 to TRBJ2-3; tentative D call: TRBD1 (6 bases). This CDR3 comprises 15 residues. In germline, CDR1 is KGHSY, CDR2 FQNENV. Trimming took off 0 bases at V and 5 bases at J, with 12 bases between the two ends. The CDR3 nucleotides read TGTGCCAGCAGCCAATCGGGTTCAGGGGAAGATACGCAGTATTTT. Translation gives CASSQSGSGEDTQYF.

The chain has TRBV4-1 and TRBJ2-5; TRBD2 matches 15 bases. V shed 4 bases, J shed 2 bases, and the junction held 14 bases outside the gene matches. Per the germline V gene, CDR1 is MGHRA and CDR2 is YSYEKL. This CDR3 spans 20 amino acids. For the CDR3, the DNA is TGCGCCAGCAGCCCAACTAGGACTAGCGGGGGGGCAGGGGAACAAGAGACCCAGTACTTC. It yields the protein CASSPTRTSGGAGEQETQYF.

With regard to this clone: Relative to the germline gene, one junction end is altered; a read error may explain this. The chain is built from TRBV3-1 (or the pseudogene TRBV3-2) and TRBJ2-4; no firm D call. The CDR3 runs to 14 residues. CDR1 is LGHDT, CDR2 YNNKEL, per germline (reference sequence). Written as DNA, the CDR3 is TGTGCCGGCAGCCAAGTCGGAGCCCGAAACATTCAGTACTTC. Translation: CAGSQVGARNIQYF.

The gene calls are TRBV29-1 and TRBJ1-4, with D unresolved. CDR1 and CDR2 (germline): SQVTM, ANQGSEA. Trimming removed 6 bases from V and 4 bases from J, with 12 bases in between. The CDR3 is 13 residues long. The CDR3 loop reads CSVDTGGNEKLFF. CDR3 DNA sequence: TGCAGCGTAGATACCGGCGGTAATGAAAAACTGTTTTTT.

This chain links TRBV7-3 with TRBJ2-7; tentatively, D is TRBD1 (5 bases). Germline values: CDR1 SGHTA, CDR2 FQGTGA. The CDR3 runs to 15 residues. V was pared by 2 bases and J by 2 bases, with 13 bases between. Written as DNA, the CDR3 is TGTGCCAGCAGCTTACAGGGAAGGACCCCCTACGAGCAGTACTTC. Protein: CASSLQGRTPYEQYF. Supplemented by reference TRBV7-3 and TRBJ2-7, the full variable domain reads GAGVSQTPSNKVTEKGKYVELRCDPISGHTALYWYRQSLGQGPEFLIYFQGTGAADDSGLPNDRFFAVRPEGSVSTLKIQRTERGDSAVYLCASSLQGRTPYEQYFGPGTRLTVT.

CDR3 bases: TGTGCCAGCTGCGGGTACATGAACACTGAAGCTTTCTTT. This encodes CASCGYMNTEAFF. The chain combines TRBV28 with TRBJ1-1; D gene uncertain. Trimming pared 8 bases from V and 0 bases from J, leaving 10 bases between. The CDR3 has 13 residues. CDR1 is MDHEN, CDR2 SYDVKM, per germline.

The chain uses TRBV27 and TRBJ2-1, with 10 bases aligning to TRBD2. Germline trimming cut 11 bases from V and 6 bases from J; bases unmatched to any gene: 13. Germline CDR1 and CDR2: MNHEY and SMNVEV (reference sequence). The CDR3 consists of 15 residues. CDR3 bases: TGTGCCGCGTCAATCCGACTAGCGGGCCTCAATGAGCAGTTCTTC. Its protein product is CAASIRLAGLNEQFF.

This clone was found once. This sequence joins TRBV5-1 and TRBJ2-1; 10 nucleotides align to TRBD1. J was trimmed by 6 bases and V by 7 bases; bases with no gene match: 7. Germline CDR1 and CDR2: SGHRS and YFSETQ. The CDR3 extends over 14 amino acids. The CDR3 DNA sequence: TGCGCCAGCGGATCGGACAGGGGGGGCAATGAGCAGTTCTTC. It encodes CASGSDRGGNEQFF.

The chain joins TRBV19 to TRBJ1-2, with 7 bases fitting TRBD1. CDR3 size: 15 residues. Germline CDR1 is LNHDA and CDR2 is SQIVND (reference sequence). After removal of 6 bases from V and 5 bases from J, the junction contained 12 bases not matched to a gene. The CDR3 DNA reads TGTGCCAGTAGCTCCCAGGGGGGCCGAGGGTATGGCTACACCTTC. Translating it yields CASSSQGGRGYGYTF.

The chain couples TRBV3-1 (or the pseudogene TRBV3-2) to TRBJ2-3; weak D call: TRBD1 (5 bases). Trimming stripped 3 bases from V and 1 base from J, with 14 bases between. The CDR3 totals 16 residues. The germline gives CDR1 LGHDT, CDR2 YNNKEL (reference sequence). CDR3 region: CASSHPRGLGTDTQYF. For the CDR3, the DNA is TGTGCCAGCAGCCACCCTAGGGGCCTCGGCACAGATACGCAGTATTTT.

The chain links TRBV7-9 to TRBJ1-3; tentatively, D is TRBD1 (5 bases). V gave up 4 bases and J gave up 0 bases, with 13 bases separating them. Germline CDR1 and CDR2: SEHNR and FQNEAQ (reference sequence). The CDR3 length is 16 residues. This CDR3 is CASSSWRGSSGNTIYF. CDR3 bases: TGTGCCAGCAGCTCCTGGCGGGGGTCCTCTGGAAACACCATATATTTT.

This chain connects TRBV4-1 to TRBJ1-3; 9 bases are shared with TRBD1. The CDR3 sequence is 16 residues long. After removal of 2 bases from V and 3 bases from J, the junction contained 5 bases not matched to a gene. In germline, CDR1 is MGHRA, CDR2 YSYEKL. Here the CDR3 DNA reads TGCGCCAGCAGCCAATTCGGGACAGGGATTGGAAACACCATATATTTT. This sequence encodes CASSQFGTGIGNTIYF.

This chain links TRBV3-1 (or the pseudogene TRBV3-2) with TRBJ2-5; TRBD2 aligns across 8 bases. V was pared by 0 bases and J by 5 bases, with 5 bases of the junction left unmatched. CDR1 and CDR2 from the germline V gene are LGHDT and YNNKEL (reference sequence). The CDR3 has 15 amino acids. CDR3 amino acids: CASSQDLSGIETQYF. CDR3 DNA: TGTGCCAGCAGCCAAGACCTTAGCGGGATTGAGACCCAGTACTTC.

The CDR3 bases are TGTGCCAGCAGTTTACAGATCAACACTGAAGCTTTCTTT. Its translation: CASSLQINTEAFF. The V and J genes are TRBV12-3 or TRBV12-4 and TRBJ1-1; no clear D gene. The germline V and J ends were trimmed by 2 bases and 2 bases, with 6 bases remaining between them. The CDR3 extends over 13 amino acids.

The J gene is TRBJ1-2, the V gene TRBV6-5, with TRBD1 identical over 8 bases. J lost 4 bases, V lost 8 bases, and 6 bases had no gene match. The CDR3 has 13 residues. CDR1 and CDR2 from the germline V gene are MNHEY and SVGAGI. The CDR3 spells CASGLRGLYGYTF. In DNA form, the CDR3 reads TGTGCCAGCGGACTCAGGGGGCTCTATGGCTACACCTTC.

In this sample, this clone turned up once. The rearrangement joins TRBV6-5 to TRBJ2-1, with 10 bases aligning to TRBD1. The CDR3 totals 16 residues. The V segment lost 0 bases and the J segment 6 bases; nucleotides outside the gene matches: 5. Germline loops: CDR1 MNHEY, CDR2 SVGAGI. The CDR3 sequence: CASSYSGTGVINEQFF. The CDR3 DNA sequence: TGTGCCAGCAGTTACTCCGGGACAGGGGTTATCAATGAGCAGTTCTTC.

This chain joins TRBV9 and TRBJ1-1, with TRBD1 as a possible D gene (5 bases). Trimming stripped 4 bases from V and 8 bases from J, with 12 bases between. CDR1 and CDR2 (germline): SGDLS, YYNGEE. The CDR3 spans 12 residues. CDR3 in amino acids: CASSPIKGEAFF. CDR3 sequence (DNA): TGTGCCAGCAGCCCGATTAAGGGGGAAGCTTTCTTT.